This T cell receptor (beta chain) was identified in a study of T cells in women clearing cervical HPV infection. Whole-study context: Controls gave blood once infection was undetectable; cases at lesion identification.

Using immunoSEQ multiplex PCR, the repertoire was profiled, and TCRdb retains in-frame clones only, with some absent. The sample table sets out tens of thousands of clones. Details on this clone: Its matching antigen is unknown. Read sequence stops 3 residues before the CDR3 end, and the germline J gene provides the missing end.

General study points: T-cell numbers per sample were unknown and may explain richness differences.

Prevalent HPV16 infections were excluded; only incident single HPV16 infections included. The CDR3 spans 14 residues. The V gene lost 3 bases and the J gene lost 4 bases, with 12 bases spanning the gap. Germline lookup yields CDR1 SGHRS and CDR2 YFSETQ. The chain links TRBV5-1 to TRBJ2-3; D perhaps matches TRBD1 (6 bases). Sequencing was carried out using blood buffy coat. The source of this sequence is a woman aged 18-70 years with a cervical HPV16 infection that either progressed to CIN3+ or cleared (not recorded which). The CDR3: CASSWQGSSDTQYF. The sequenced CDR3 bases are TGCGCCAGCAGCTGGCAGGGGTCGTCAGATACG. Full variable domain (rest looked up from reference TRBV5-1 and TRBJ2-3): KAGVTQTPRYLIKTRGQQVTLSCSPISGHRSVSWYQQTPGQGLQFLFEYFSETQRNKGNFPGRFSGRQFSNSRSEMNVSTLELGDSALYLCASSWQGSSDTQYFGPGTRLTVL.